This TCR beta chain derives from a study of identical twins. cDNA molecules carried unique molecular identifiers, and template switching added a universal primer site. TCRdb passed the 5' RACE reads through MiXCR, listing each CDR3 protein once. This table has approximately 410,000 distinct CDR3 sequences, roughly 18% appearing once. This clonotype was seen only once. Its antigen is not known. Study-wide results and limits: Zero-insertion findings could be partly confounded by invariant cells (MAIT and iNKT cells).

The sequenced sample consisted of naive T cells sorted from blood. The receptor comes from a man between 45 and 60 years old in good health.

This chain's CDR3 is CASSLGDSYLNEQFF. The DNA for the CDR3 is TGTGCCAGCAGCTTAGGGGACAGCTACCTCAATGAGCAGTTCTTC. The chain employs TRBV7-8 and TRBJ2-1; 7 nucleotides line up with TRBD1. J was trimmed by 6 bases and V by 1 base; bases with no gene match: 6. The germline V gene has CDR1 SGHVS and CDR2 FQNEAQ. This CDR3 region has 15 residues.